Included here is one T cell receptor (beta chain) sequence, with context. Its cognate antigen is unknown. Recipient blood drawn about 28 days pretransplant and days 30, 100, 180 after. Sequencing used immunoSEQ multiplex PCR; TCRdb keeps in-frame clones, though not all of them. The table lists 15,000 to 20,000 clones, around 55% of them singletons. The data originate from a study of T cell clonotyping in hematopoietic cell transplantation. Findings of the study overall: At the given depth, recipient repertoires were over 97% de novo clonotypes. After transplant, recipient diversity fell while pathologically expanded clonotypes grew through day 180. Higher Inverse Simpson Index values in graft donor and pretransplant recipient predicted broader posttransplant TCR diversity.

This CDR3 is 14 amino acids long. J gave up 11 bases and V 3 bases, and 9 bases lay outside the gene matches. Per the germline V gene, CDR1 is MGHDK and CDR2 is SYGVNS. This sequence was found in a male patient aged 50 to 60 who had an allogeneic stem cell transplant from an unrelated donor, so T cells may come from the graft donor. Some clones in this sample may be carry-over from other donors' samples. The chain couples TRBV25-1 to TRBJ1-4; TRBD1 aligns across 7 bases. Here the sequenced sample was PBMCs, taken 30 days after allogeneic stem cell transplant. CDR3 nucleotide sequence: TGTGCCAGCAGTGACTCGCAGGGGGTTCTGAAACTGTTTTTT. Protein sequence: CASSDSQGVLKLFF.